This passage covers 6 T cell receptor beta chains from one sample sequenced in a study of blood T cell repertoires in COVID-19. Sequencing was performed with immunoSEQ multiplex PCR; in TCRdb, only in-frame clones are kept and a portion is missing. The sample has fewer than 350,000 clones, roughly nine tenths seen once. Sequenced input: PBMCs or T cells enriched from blood (not recorded which). These receptors were taken from a man aged 60-69 years who had recovered from COVID-19.

This chain links TRBV18 with TRBJ2-1; the match to TRBD1 covers 7 bases. The CDR3 runs 14 residues. The V segment lost 3 bases and the J segment 6 bases; nucleotides outside the gene matches: 5. CDR1 KGHSH and CDR2 LQKENI come from the germline V gene. CDR3 residues: CASSPQAGGNEQFF. The CDR3 DNA reads TGTGCCAGCTCACCCCAGGCAGGGGGCAATGAGCAGTTCTTC. Complete variable domain (other parts from reference TRBV18 and TRBJ2-1): NAGVMQNPRHLVRRRGQEARLRCSPMKGHSHVYWYRQLPEEGLKFMVYLQKENIIDESGMPKERFSAEFPKEGPSILRIQQVVRGDSAAYFCASSPQAGGNEQFFGPGTRLTVL.

The V call is TRBV12-3 or TRBV12-4, the J call TRBJ2-7; TRBD2 is a possible D gene (6 bases). CDR3 size: 13 residues. The V gene lost 6 bases and the J gene lost 4 bases, with 13 bases spanning the gap. DNA for the CDR3: TGTGCCAGCAGGCCAAGCGGGCTATACGAGCAGTACTTC. Amino acid sequence: CASRPSGLYEQYF.

This chain joins TRBV5-5 and TRBJ2-7, with D perhaps matching TRBD2 (6 bases). This CDR3 spans 15 amino acids. Germline V gene data show CDR1 as SGHKS and CDR2 as YYEKEE (reference sequence). V was trimmed by 2 bases and J by 4 bases, leaving 16 bases between them. CDR3: CASSLQLAAFYEQYF. CDR3 sequence (DNA): TGTGCCAGCAGCTTACAGTTAGCGGCATTTTACGAGCAGTACTTC.

The chain has TRBV19 and TRBJ2-7; 11 positions match TRBD1. V shed 5 bases, J shed 5 bases, and the junction held 5 bases outside the gene matches. Per germline, CDR1 LNHDA and CDR2 SQIVND (reference sequence). CDR3 length equals 14 residues. CDR3 loop: CASSLRTGGDEQYF. CDR3 bases: TGTGCCAGTAGTCTCAGGACAGGGGGCGACGAGCAGTACTTC.

This clone was seen a handful of times. The rearrangement uses TRBV3-1 (or the pseudogene TRBV3-2) and TRBJ2-1, with TRBD1 identical over 7 bases. CDR3 length: 16 amino acids. Germline loops: CDR1 LGHDT, CDR2 YNNKEL (reference sequence). The V and J ends lost 0 bases and 5 bases, in that order; junction bases with no gene match: 7. The CDR3 nucleotides are TGTGCCAGCAGCCAAGATCAGAACAGGGGAAACAATGAGCAGTTCTTC. Its translation is CASSQDQNRGNNEQFF.

The V gene is TRBV28, the J gene TRBJ2-3, with 7 bases identical to TRBD2. V dropped 4 bases and J dropped 3; count of bases not matched to a gene: 7. The CDR3 is made up of 15 amino acids. CDR1 MDHEN and CDR2 SYDVKM come from the germline V gene. The CDR3, as DNA: TGTGCCAGCAGTTCTGCCGGGACTACAACAGATACGCAGTATTTT. It translates to CASSSAGTTTDTQYF.